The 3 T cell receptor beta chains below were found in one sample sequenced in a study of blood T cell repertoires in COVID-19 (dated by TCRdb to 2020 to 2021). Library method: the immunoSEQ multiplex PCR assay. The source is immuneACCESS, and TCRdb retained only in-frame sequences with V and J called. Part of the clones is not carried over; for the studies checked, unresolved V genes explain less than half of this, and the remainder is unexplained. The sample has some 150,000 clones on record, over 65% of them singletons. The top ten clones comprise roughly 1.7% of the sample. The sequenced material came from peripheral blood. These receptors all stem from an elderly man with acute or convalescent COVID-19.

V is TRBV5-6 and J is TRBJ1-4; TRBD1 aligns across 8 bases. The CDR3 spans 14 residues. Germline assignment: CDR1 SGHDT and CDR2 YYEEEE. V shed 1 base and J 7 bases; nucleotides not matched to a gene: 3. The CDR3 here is CASSLQGAVEKLFF. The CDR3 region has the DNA TGTGCCAGCAGCTTGCAGGGGGCGGTTGAAAAACTGTTTTTT.

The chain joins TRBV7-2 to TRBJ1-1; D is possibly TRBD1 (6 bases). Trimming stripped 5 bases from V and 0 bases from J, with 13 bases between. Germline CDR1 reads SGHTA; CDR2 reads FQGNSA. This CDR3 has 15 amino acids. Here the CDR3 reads CASSDRGGLNTEAFF. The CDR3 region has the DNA TGTGCCAGCAGCGATCGGGGGGGGCTGAACACTGAAGCTTTCTTT.

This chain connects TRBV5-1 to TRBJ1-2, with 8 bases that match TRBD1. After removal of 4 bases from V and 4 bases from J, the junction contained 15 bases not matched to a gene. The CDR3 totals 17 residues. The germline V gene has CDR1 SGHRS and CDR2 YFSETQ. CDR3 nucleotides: TGCGCCAGCAGCCCTCGAGGCCCGGGACAGGATCGCTATGGCTACACCTTC. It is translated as CASSPRGPGQDRYGYTF.